These 17 T cell receptor beta chains were sequenced from one sample in a study of T-cell reconstitution after alpha-beta-depleted transplantation in children. As it was prepared, the TCRbeta library received unique molecular identifiers. TCRdb called the PCR reads again in MiXCR, with one record for every CDR3 protein. The sample contains about 47,000 distinct CDR3 sequences, around 53% of which appear only once. The sequenced sample was peripheral blood, obtained before TCRalphabeta/CD19-depleted stem cell transplant. The receptors were gathered from a boy under two years old with SCID, due to receive a stem cell transplant.

The sample holds a few counts of this clonotype. The V and J genes are TRBV20-1 and TRBJ1-2, with TRBD1 matching 11 bases. Losses at the gene ends were 5 bases for V and 4 bases for J; bases not matched to a gene: 3. The length of the CDR3 is 13 residues. The germline gives CDR1 DFQATT, CDR2 SNEGSKA (reference sequence). DNA of the CDR3: TGCAGTGCTGGACAGGGGGCTATCTATGGCTACACCTTC. It specifies CSAGQGAIYGYTF.

On this clonotype itself: It is likely a read error, because the conserved phenylalanine at the end of the CDR3 is missing. The chain links TRBV20-1 to TRBJ2-3; TRBD2 matches 11 bases. Germline values: CDR1 DFQATT, CDR2 SNEGSKA (reference sequence). J lost 1 base, V lost 5 bases, and 2 bases had no gene match. The CDR3 runs to 14 residues. CDR3: CSAALAGGTDTQYS. As DNA, the CDR3 is TGCAGTGCTGCACTAGCGGGGGGCACAGATACGCAGTATTCT.

V and J are TRBV6-1 and TRBJ2-1; maybe TRBD2 (5 bases). V gave up 5 bases and J gave up 10 bases, with 15 bases separating them. Germline V CDR1 and CDR2: MNHNS, SASEGT. The CDR3 is 13 amino acids. The CDR3 DNA follows: TGTGCCAGCAGTCTCCAAACTAGACGAGAGCAGTTCTTC. Protein product: CASSLQTRREQFF.

This clonotype came up a few times. J is TRBJ2-1 and V is TRBV12-3 or TRBV12-4; TRBD2 aligns across 10 bases. The CDR3 runs to 15 residues. The V gene end was trimmed by 2 bases and the J gene end by 8 bases; junction bases not matched to a gene: 6. In nucleotides, the CDR3 is TGTGCCAGCAGTTTAACGAGCGGGGGGGCCTATGAGCAGTTCTTC. Translating it yields CASSLTSGGAYEQFF.

This clonotype was counted only a few times. V is TRBV20-1 and J is TRBJ1-2; D is ambiguous. CDR1 DFQATT and CDR2 SNEGSKA come from the germline V gene (reference sequence). Trimming took off 3 bases at V and 4 bases at J, with 9 bases between the two ends. CDR3 size: 12 residues. The CDR3 is CSARAVVYGYTF. The CDR3 nucleotides read TGCAGTGCTAGGGCGGTAGTCTATGGCTACACCTTC.

The V and J genes are TRBV4-1 and TRBJ1-5; 7 positions match TRBD1. Germline loops: CDR1 MGHRA, CDR2 YSYEKL. The CDR3 contains 15 residues. After removal of 0 bases from V and 7 bases from J, the junction contained 6 bases not matched to a gene. The CDR3 spells CASSQDQTGSQPQHF. The CDR3 DNA is TGCGCCAGCAGCCAAGACCAGACAGGGAGCCAGCCCCAGCATTTT.

This clonotype was seen just once. V and J are TRBV20-1 and TRBJ2-3; 8 bases are a match to TRBD2. V trimming: 1 base; J trimming: 4 bases; junction bases outside the gene matches: 19. Germline values: CDR1 DFQATT, CDR2 SNEGSKA (reference sequence). There are 19 residues in the CDR3. The CDR3 protein is CSARAPVRWRGAPPDTQYF. For the CDR3, the DNA is TGCAGTGCTAGAGCCCCAGTGAGATGGCGGGGGGCCCCCCCAGATACGCAGTATTTT.

The chain joins TRBV7-9 to TRBJ2-7, with 9 bases matching TRBD1. The CDR3 extends over 13 amino acids. The ends lost 3 bases at V and 5 bases at J; junction bases unmatched: 2. Germline V gives CDR1 SEHNR, CDR2 FQNEAQ (reference sequence). CDR3 in amino acids: CASSLRTGDEQYF. The DNA for the CDR3 is TGTGCCAGCAGCTTGCGGACAGGGGACGAGCAGTACTTC. Together with reference TRBV7-9 and TRBJ2-7, the CDR3 gives the full variable domain: DTGVSQNPRHKITKRGQNVTFRCDPISEHNRLYWYRQTLGQGPEFLTYFQNEAQLEKSRLLSDRFSAERPKGSFSTLEIQRTEQGDSAMYLCASSLRTGDEQYFGPGTRLTVT.

The chain employs TRBV16 and TRBJ1-5; the D gene is possibly TRBD1 (6 bases). Germline loops: CDR1 KGHSY, CDR2 FQNENV. V was pared by 3 bases and J by 4 bases, with 13 bases between. There are 15 residues in the CDR3. CDR3 residues: CASSQGTPNNQPQHF. In DNA form, the CDR3 reads TGTGCCAGCAGCCAGGGGACACCCAATAATCAGCCCCAGCATTTT.

This clonotype was counted a few times. V gene TRBV19 combines with J gene TRBJ2-1; the D gene is possibly TRBD1 (6 bases). CDR3 length: 14 amino acids. Germline V lookup: CDR1 LNHDA, CDR2 SQIVND (reference sequence). With 5 bases removed from V and 3 bases from J, the gap between germline ends came to 11 bases. The CDR3 DNA reads as TGTGCCAGTAGTGCTGGGGGCGACTACAATGAGCAGTTCTTC. Translation: CASSAGGDYNEQFF.

This chain links TRBV4-3 with TRBJ2-2; D gene uncertain. The CDR3 runs to 15 residues. V lost 4 bases, J lost 4 bases, and 13 bases lay in between. Germline CDR1 and CDR2: LGHNA and YSLEER. Here the CDR3 DNA reads TGCGCCAGCAGCCCCCACACTTCGGCCACCGGGGAGCTGTTTTTT. Translated: CASSPHTSATGELFF.

The V and J genes are TRBV5-1 and TRBJ2-5; D is unclear. Per the germline V gene, CDR1 is SGHRS and CDR2 is YFSETQ. Trimming took 5 bases from V and 0 from J, leaving 8 bases between them. The CDR3 runs 13 residues. In DNA, the CDR3 is TGCGCCAGCAGTCGACACCACCAAGAGACCCAGTACTTC. This encodes CASSRHHQETQYF.

This clonotype was seen at least ten times. J is TRBJ2-1 and V is TRBV20-1, with 10 bases matching TRBD2. Trimming removed 0 bases from V and 8 bases from J; junction bases left unmatched: 10. This CDR3 comprises 16 residues. Germline lookup yields CDR1 DFQATT and CDR2 SNEGSKA (reference sequence). This CDR3 reads CSARDSGAGGFHEQFF. The CDR3 region has the DNA TGCAGTGCTAGAGATTCGGGAGCGGGGGGGTTTCATGAGCAGTTCTTC.

The rearrangement uses TRBV7-6 and TRBJ2-1; D gene unclear. CDR1 SGHVS and CDR2 FNYEAQ come from the germline V gene. The CDR3 is 17 amino acids. V shed 5 bases and J shed 10 bases, with 27 bases lying between them. The CDR3 DNA follows: TGTGCCAGCAGCACGCCTCGCTCCTCCACGCAATCCCAAGAGCAGTTCTTC. This codes for CASSTPRSSTQSQEQFF.

For the CDR3, the DNA is TGCGCCAGCTTTTCCTTGGACAGCACTGAAGCTTTCTTT. Protein: CASFSLDSTEAFF. This chain connects TRBV4-1 to TRBJ1-1; maybe TRBD1 (6 bases). Germline V gives CDR1 MGHRA, CDR2 YSYEKL. This CDR3 region has 13 residues. With 8 bases removed from V and 4 bases from J, the gap between germline ends came to 14 bases.

A few counts support this clonotype. The J gene is TRBJ2-5, the V gene TRBV5-1; D may be TRBD2 (5 bases). From germline, CDR1 is SGHRS and CDR2 YFSETQ. Trimming took off 0 bases at V and 4 bases at J, with 7 bases between the two ends. There are 13 residues in the CDR3. CDR3 nucleotides: TGCGCCAGCAGCTTGGATCGGGGAGAGACCCAGTACTTC. Its protein product is CASSLDRGETQYF. Complete variable domain (other parts from reference TRBV5-1 and TRBJ2-5): KAGVTQTPRYLIKTRGQQVTLSCSPISGHRSVSWYQQTPGQGLQFLFEYFSETQRNKGNFPGRFSGRQFSNSRSEMNVSTLELGDSALYLCASSLDRGETQYFGPGTRLLVL.

This clonotype was seen a few times. V usage is TRBV5-1 and J usage is TRBJ1-2, with TRBD1 matching over 11 bases. The CDR3 has 15 amino acids. V dropped 3 bases and J dropped 4; count of bases not matched to a gene: 5. Germline V gene data show CDR1 as SGHRS and CDR2 as YFSETQ. CDR3 amino acids: CASSSSGTGGYGYTF. The CDR3 region has the DNA TGCGCCAGCAGCTCCTCCGGGACAGGGGGCTATGGCTACACCTTC.